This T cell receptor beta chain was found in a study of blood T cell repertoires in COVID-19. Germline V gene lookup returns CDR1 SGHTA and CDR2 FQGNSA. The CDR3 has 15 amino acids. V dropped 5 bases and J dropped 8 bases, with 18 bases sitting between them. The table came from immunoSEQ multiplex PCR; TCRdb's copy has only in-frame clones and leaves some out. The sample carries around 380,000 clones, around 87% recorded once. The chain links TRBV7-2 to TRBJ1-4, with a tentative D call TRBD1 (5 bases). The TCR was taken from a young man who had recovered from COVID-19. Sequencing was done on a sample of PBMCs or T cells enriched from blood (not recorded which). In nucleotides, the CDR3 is TGTGCCAGCAGCCTCGGGGGGATAAGGCGGGAAAAACTGTTTTTT. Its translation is CASSLGGIRREKLFF.